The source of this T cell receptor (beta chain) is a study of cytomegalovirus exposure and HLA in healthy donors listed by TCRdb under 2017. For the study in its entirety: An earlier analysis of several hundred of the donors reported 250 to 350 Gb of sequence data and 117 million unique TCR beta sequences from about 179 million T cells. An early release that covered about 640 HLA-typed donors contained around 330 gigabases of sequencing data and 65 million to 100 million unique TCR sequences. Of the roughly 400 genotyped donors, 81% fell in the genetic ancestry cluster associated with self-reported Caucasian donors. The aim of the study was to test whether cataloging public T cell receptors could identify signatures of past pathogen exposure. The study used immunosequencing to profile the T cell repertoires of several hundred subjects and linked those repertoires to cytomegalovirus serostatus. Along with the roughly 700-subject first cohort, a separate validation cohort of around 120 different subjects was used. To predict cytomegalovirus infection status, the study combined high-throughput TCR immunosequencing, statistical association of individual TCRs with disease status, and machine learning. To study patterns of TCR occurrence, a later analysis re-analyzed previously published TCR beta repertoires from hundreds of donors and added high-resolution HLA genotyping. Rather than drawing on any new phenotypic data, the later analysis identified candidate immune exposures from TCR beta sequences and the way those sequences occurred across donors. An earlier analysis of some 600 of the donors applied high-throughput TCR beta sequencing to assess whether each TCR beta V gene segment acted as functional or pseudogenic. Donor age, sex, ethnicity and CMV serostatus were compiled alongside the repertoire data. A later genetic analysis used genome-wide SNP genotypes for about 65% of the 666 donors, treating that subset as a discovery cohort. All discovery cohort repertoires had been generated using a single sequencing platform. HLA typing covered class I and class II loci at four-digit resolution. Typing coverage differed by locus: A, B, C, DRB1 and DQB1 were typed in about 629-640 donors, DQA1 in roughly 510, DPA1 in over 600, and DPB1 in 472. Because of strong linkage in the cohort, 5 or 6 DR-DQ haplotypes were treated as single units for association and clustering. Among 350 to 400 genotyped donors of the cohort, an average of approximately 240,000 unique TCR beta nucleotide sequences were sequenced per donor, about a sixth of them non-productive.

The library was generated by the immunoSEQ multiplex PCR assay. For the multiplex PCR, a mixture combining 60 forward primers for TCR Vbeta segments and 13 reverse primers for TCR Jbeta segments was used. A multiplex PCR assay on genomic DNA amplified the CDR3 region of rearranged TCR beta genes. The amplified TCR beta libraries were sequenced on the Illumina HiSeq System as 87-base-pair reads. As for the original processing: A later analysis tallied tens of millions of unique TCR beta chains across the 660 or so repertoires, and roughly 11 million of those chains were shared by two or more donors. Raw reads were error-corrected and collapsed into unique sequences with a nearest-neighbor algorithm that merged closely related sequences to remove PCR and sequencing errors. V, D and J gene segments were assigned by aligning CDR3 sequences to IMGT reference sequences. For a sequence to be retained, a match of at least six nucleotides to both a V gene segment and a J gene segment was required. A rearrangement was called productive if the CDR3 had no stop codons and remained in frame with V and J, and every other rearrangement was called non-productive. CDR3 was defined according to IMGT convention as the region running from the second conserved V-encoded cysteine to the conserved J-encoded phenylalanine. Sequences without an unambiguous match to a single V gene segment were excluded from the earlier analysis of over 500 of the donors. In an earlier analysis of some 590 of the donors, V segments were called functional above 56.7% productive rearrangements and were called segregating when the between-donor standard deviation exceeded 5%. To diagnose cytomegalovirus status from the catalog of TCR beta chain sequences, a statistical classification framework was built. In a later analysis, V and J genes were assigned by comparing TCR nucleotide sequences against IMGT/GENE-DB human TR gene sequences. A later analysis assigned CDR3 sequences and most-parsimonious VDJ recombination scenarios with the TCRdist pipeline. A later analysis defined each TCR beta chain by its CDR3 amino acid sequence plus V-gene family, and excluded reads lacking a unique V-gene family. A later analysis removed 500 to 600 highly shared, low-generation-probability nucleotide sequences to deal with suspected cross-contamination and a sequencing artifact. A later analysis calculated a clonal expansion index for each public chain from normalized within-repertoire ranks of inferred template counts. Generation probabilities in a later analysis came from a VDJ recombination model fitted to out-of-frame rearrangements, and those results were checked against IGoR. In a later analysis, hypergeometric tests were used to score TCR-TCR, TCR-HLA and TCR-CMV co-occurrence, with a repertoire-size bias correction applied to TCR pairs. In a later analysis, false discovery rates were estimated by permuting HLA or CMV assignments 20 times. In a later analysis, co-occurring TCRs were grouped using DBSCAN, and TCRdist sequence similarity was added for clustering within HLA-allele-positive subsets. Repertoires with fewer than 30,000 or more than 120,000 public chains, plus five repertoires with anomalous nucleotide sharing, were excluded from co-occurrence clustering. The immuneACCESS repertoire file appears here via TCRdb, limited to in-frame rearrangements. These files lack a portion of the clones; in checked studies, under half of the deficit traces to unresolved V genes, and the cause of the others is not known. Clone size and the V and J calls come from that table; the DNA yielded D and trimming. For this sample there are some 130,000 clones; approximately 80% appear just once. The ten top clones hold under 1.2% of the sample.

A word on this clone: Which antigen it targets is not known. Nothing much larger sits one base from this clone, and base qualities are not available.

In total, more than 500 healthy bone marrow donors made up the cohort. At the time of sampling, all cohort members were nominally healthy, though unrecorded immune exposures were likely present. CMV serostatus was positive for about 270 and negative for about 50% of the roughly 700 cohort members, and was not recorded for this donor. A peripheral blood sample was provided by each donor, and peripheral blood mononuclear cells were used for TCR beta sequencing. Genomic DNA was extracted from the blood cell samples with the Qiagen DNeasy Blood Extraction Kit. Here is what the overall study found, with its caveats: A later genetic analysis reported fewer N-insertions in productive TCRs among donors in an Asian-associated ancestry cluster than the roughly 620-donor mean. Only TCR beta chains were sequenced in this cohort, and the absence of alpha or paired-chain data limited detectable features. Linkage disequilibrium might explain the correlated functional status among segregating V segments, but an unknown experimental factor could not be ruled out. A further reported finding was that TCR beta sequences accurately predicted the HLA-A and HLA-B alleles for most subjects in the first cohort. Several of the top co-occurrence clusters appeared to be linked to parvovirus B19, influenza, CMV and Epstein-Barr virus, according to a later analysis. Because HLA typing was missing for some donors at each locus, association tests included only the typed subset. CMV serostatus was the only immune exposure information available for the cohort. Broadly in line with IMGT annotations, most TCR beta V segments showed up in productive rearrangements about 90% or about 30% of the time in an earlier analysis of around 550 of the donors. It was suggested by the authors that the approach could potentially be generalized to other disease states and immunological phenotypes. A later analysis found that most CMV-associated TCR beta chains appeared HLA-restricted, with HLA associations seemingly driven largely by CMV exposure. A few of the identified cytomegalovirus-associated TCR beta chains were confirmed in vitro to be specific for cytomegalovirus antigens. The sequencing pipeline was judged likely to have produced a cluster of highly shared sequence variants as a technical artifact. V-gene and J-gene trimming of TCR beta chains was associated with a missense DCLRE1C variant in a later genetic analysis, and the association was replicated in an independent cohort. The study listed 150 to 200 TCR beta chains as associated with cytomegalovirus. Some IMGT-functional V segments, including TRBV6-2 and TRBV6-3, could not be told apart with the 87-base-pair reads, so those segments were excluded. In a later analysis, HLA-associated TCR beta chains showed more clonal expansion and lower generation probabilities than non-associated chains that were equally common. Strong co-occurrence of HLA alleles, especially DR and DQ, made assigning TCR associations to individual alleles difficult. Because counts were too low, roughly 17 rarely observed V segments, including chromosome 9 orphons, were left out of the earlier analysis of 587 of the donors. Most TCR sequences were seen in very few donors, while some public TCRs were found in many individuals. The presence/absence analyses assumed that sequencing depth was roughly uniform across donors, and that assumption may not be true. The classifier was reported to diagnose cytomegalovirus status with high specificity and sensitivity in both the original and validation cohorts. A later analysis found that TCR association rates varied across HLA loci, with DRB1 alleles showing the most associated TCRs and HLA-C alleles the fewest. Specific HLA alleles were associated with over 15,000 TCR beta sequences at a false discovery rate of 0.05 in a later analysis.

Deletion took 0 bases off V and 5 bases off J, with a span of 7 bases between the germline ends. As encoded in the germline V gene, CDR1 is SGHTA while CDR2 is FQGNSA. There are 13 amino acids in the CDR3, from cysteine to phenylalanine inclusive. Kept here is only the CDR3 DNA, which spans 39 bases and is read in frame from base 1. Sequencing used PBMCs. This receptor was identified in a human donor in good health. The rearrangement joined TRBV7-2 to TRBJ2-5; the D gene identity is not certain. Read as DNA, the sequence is TGTGCCAGCAGCTTAGCGGTGAGGGAGACCCAGTACTTC. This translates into CASSLAVRETQYF.